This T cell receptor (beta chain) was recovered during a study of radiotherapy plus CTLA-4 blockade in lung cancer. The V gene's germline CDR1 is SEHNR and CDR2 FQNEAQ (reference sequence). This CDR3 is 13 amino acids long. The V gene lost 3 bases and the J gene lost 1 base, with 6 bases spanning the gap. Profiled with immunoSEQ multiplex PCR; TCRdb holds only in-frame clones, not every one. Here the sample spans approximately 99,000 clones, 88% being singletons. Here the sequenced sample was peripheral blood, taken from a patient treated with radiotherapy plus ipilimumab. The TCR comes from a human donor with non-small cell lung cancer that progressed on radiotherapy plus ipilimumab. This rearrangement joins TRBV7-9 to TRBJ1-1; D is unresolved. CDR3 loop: CASSLEGNTEAFF. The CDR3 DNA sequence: TGTGCCAGCAGCTTGGAGGGGAACACTGAAGCTTTCTTT.